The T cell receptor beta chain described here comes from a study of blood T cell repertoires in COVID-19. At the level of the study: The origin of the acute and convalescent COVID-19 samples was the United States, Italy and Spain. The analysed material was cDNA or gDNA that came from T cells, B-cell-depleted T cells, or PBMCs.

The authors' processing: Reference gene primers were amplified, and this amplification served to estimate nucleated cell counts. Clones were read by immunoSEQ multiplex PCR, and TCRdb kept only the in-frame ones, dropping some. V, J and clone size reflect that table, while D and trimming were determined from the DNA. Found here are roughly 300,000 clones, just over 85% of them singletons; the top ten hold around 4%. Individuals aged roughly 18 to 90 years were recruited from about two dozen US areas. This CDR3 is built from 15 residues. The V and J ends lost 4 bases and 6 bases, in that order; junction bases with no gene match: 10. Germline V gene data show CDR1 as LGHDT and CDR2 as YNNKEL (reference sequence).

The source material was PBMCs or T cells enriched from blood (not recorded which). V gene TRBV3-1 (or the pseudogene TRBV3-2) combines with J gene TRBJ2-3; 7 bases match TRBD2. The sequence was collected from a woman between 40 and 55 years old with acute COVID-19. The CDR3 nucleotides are TGTGCCAGCAGCCCCTCAACAGTGGGGGGGGATACGCAGTATTTT. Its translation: CASSPSTVGGDTQYF.